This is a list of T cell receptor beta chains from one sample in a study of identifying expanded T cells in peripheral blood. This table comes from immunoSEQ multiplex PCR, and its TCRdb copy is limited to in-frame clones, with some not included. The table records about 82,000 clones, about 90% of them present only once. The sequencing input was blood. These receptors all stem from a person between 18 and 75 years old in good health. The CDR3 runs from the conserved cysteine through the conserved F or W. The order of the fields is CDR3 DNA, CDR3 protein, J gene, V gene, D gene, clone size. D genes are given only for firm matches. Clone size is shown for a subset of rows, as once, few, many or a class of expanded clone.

CDR3nt: TGTGCCAGCAGCCCCCCCGGGACAGGGGATGGCTACACCTTC; CDR3aa: CASSPPGTGDGYTF; j_gene: TRBJ1-2; v_gene: TRBV5-6; d_gene: TRBD1; abundance: .
CDR3nt: TGTGCCAGCAGATACTATAGCTATGAGCAGTTCTTC; CDR3aa: CASRYYSYEQFF; j_gene: TRBJ2-1; v_gene: TRBV5-6; d_gene: .; abundance: .
CDR3nt: TGTGCCAGCAGCCATACGGTTGGCTACACCTTC; CDR3aa: CASSHTVGYTF; j_gene: TRBJ1-2; v_gene: TRBV6-1; d_gene: .; abundance: once
CDR3nt: TGTGCCAGCAGTCTCCGGGACAGGAGTGGCTACACCTTC; CDR3aa: CASSLRDRSGYTF; j_gene: TRBJ1-2; v_gene: TRBV6-5; d_gene: TRBD1; abundance: .
CDR3nt: TGTGCCAGCTCACCACCGTCAGGGGCCGGGACTGAAGCTTTCTTT; CDR3aa: CASSPPSGAGTEAFF; j_gene: TRBJ1-1; v_gene: TRBV18; d_gene: .; abundance: .
CDR3nt: TGTGCCAGCTCACCACCCAGCTATGGCTACACCTTC; CDR3aa: CASSPPSYGYTF; j_gene: TRBJ1-2; v_gene: TRBV18; d_gene: .; abundance: .
CDR3nt: TGTGCCAGCAGCCGGGACAGGGAGAACTACGAGCAGTACTTC; CDR3aa: CASSRDRENYEQYF; j_gene: TRBJ2-7; v_gene: TRBV5-4; d_gene: TRBD1; abundance: .
CDR3nt: TGTGCCAGCAGCTTCGGGACAGTCTCCTACGAGCAGTACTTC; CDR3aa: CASSFGTVSYEQYF; j_gene: TRBJ2-7; v_gene: TRBV14; d_gene: TRBD1; abundance: .
CDR3nt: TGTGCCAGCAGCCTCGGACAGGGTATCACCGGGGAGCTGTTTTTT; CDR3aa: CASSLGQGITGELFF; j_gene: TRBJ2-2; v_gene: TRBV5-4; d_gene: TRBD1; abundance: .
CDR3nt: TGTGCCAGCAGCTTAGGGCCGGGACAGGGCTCTGGGGCCAACGTCCTGACTTTC; CDR3aa: CASSLGPGQGSGANVLTF; j_gene: TRBJ2-6; v_gene: TRBV7-9; d_gene: TRBD1; abundance: .
CDR3nt: TGTGCCAGCAGCTTAGCCCTAGCGGGGCCCTACGAGCAGTACTTC; CDR3aa: CASSLALAGPYEQYF; j_gene: TRBJ2-7; v_gene: TRBV7-9; d_gene: TRBD2; abundance: .
CDR3nt: TGTGCCAGTAGTATAGCTAGCGGGGTAGATACGCAGTATTTT; CDR3aa: CASSIASGVDTQYF; j_gene: TRBJ2-3; v_gene: TRBV19; d_gene: TRBD2; abundance: .
CDR3nt: TGTGCCCGTCCAGGGAGTGGGAACTATGGCTACACCTTC; CDR3aa: CARPGSGNYGYTF; j_gene: TRBJ1-2; v_gene: TRBV30; d_gene: .; abundance: once
CDR3nt: TGCAGCGTTACCTACGGCGGGGGGGTAGCGTCGTCCGAGCAGTACTTC; CDR3aa: CSVTYGGGVASSEQYF; j_gene: TRBJ2-7; v_gene: TRBV29-1; d_gene: TRBD2; abundance: .
CDR3nt: TGTGCCAGCAGTGAAGCGCATGGGGGTTCCTCTGGAAACACCATATATTTT; CDR3aa: CASSEAHGGSSGNTIYF; j_gene: TRBJ1-3; v_gene: TRBV6-1; d_gene: .; abundance: .
CDR3nt: TGTGCCAGTAGTTCACGCCGACAGGTTATAATGTCACCCCTCCACTTT; CDR3aa: CASSSRRQVIMSPLHF; j_gene: TRBJ1-6; v_gene: TRBV19; d_gene: .; abundance: once
CDR3nt: TGCAGCGTTGAAGAGGCGGGACAGGGAAAAGCTAACTATGGCTACACCTTC; CDR3aa: CSVEEAGQGKANYGYTF; j_gene: TRBJ1-2; v_gene: TRBV29-1; d_gene: TRBD1; abundance: .
CDR3nt: TGTGCCAGCAGGCGCTCCGGGACTAGCGCCACAGATACGCAGTATTTT; CDR3aa: CASRRSGTSATDTQYF; j_gene: TRBJ2-3; v_gene: TRBV10-3; d_gene: TRBD2; abundance: .
CDR3nt: TGTGCCAGCAGCTGGGGGCTAGCGGTGACCTACGAGCAGTACTTC; CDR3aa: CASSWGLAVTYEQYF; j_gene: TRBJ2-7; v_gene: TRBV11-3; d_gene: .; abundance: .
CDR3nt: TGTGCCAGCAGTGATACTGGACAGGGAAAAGCTTTCTTT; CDR3aa: CASSDTGQGKAFF; j_gene: TRBJ1-1; v_gene: TRBV6-1; d_gene: TRBD1; abundance: .
CDR3nt: TGTGCCAGCAGCGCCCAAGCAGGGTCCGGAAACACCATATATTTT; CDR3aa: CASSAQAGSGNTIYF; j_gene: TRBJ1-3; v_gene: TRBV9; d_gene: .; abundance: .
CDR3nt: TGTGCCAGTAGCCCGGACAGGGCCACAGATACGCAGTATTTT; CDR3aa: CASSPDRATDTQYF; j_gene: TRBJ2-3; v_gene: TRBV19; d_gene: TRBD1; abundance: .
CDR3nt: TGTGCCAGCATCCTGGGGAGAGAGACCCAGTACTTC; CDR3aa: CASILGRETQYF; j_gene: TRBJ2-5; v_gene: TRBV5-8; d_gene: .; abundance: .
CDR3nt: TGTGCCAGCAGTTACTCGAAAAGGGGAGGCACAGATACGCAGTATTTT; CDR3aa: CASSYSKRGGTDTQYF; j_gene: TRBJ2-3; v_gene: TRBV6-6; d_gene: .; abundance: .
CDR3nt: TGTGCCAGCAGCTTAGCGATTACGTTACCGGGACTGGTGTGGGAGCTGTTTTTT; CDR3aa: CASSLAITLPGLVWELFF; j_gene: TRBJ2-2; v_gene: TRBV7-2; d_gene: .; abundance: .
CDR3nt: TGTGCCAGTAGTGTCGGACAGGGGCAGCATGGCTACACCTTC; CDR3aa: CASSVGQGQHGYTF; j_gene: TRBJ1-2; v_gene: TRBV19; d_gene: TRBD1; abundance: .
CDR3nt: TGTGCCAGCAGTGAAGACGGACAGGCCAAGGTCCACTATGGCTACACCTTC; CDR3aa: CASSEDGQAKVHYGYTF; j_gene: TRBJ1-2; v_gene: TRBV6-1; d_gene: TRBD1; abundance: .
CDR3nt: TGTGCCATCAGACCCACTACCCCCCACAATGAGCAGTTCTTC; CDR3aa: CAIRPTTPHNEQFF; j_gene: TRBJ2-1; v_gene: TRBV10-3; d_gene: .; abundance: .
CDR3nt: TGTGCCACCAGCAGAGATACGGGGAGGAGTGAGCAGTTCTTC; CDR3aa: CATSRDTGRSEQFF; j_gene: TRBJ2-1; v_gene: TRBV15; d_gene: .; abundance: .
CDR3nt: TGTGCCAGCAGGTCGCCGAACACTGAAGCTTTCTTT; CDR3aa: CASRSPNTEAFF; j_gene: TRBJ1-1; v_gene: TRBV28; d_gene: .; abundance: .
CDR3nt: TGTGCCAGCAGCAACCCCTACCGACAGACGAGCTCTGGAAACACCATATATTTT; CDR3aa: CASSNPYRQTSSGNTIYF; j_gene: TRBJ1-3; v_gene: TRBV7-9; d_gene: .; abundance: .
CDR3nt: TGTGCCAGCAGCTCTGCAACGGGGACGGGATCGGTCTACACCTTC; CDR3aa: CASSSATGTGSVYTF; j_gene: TRBJ1-2; v_gene: TRBV7-3; d_gene: .; abundance: .
CDR3nt: TGTGCCAGCAGATATATGGATCTTCTCGGTGAAGCTTTCTTT; CDR3aa: CASRYMDLLGEAFF; j_gene: TRBJ1-1; v_gene: TRBV27; d_gene: .; abundance: .
CDR3nt: TGTGCCAGTAGTATAGGCAGGACTAGCGGATACTACAATGAGCAGTTCTTC; CDR3aa: CASSIGRTSGYYNEQFF; j_gene: TRBJ2-1; v_gene: TRBV19; d_gene: TRBD2; abundance: .
CDR3nt: TGTGCCAGCGGGGGGGACCGTAACTATGGCTACACCTTC; CDR3aa: CASGGDRNYGYTF; j_gene: TRBJ1-2; v_gene: TRBV7-9; d_gene: .; abundance: .
CDR3nt: TGTGCCAGCAGCTCTAGCGGGGCCATGACCGGGGAGCTGTTTTTT; CDR3aa: CASSSSGAMTGELFF; j_gene: TRBJ2-2; v_gene: TRBV5-4; d_gene: TRBD2; abundance: .
CDR3nt: TGTGCCAGCAGTGAAGCGTTGGGGACAGGGGGTTTGCAGTTCTTC; CDR3aa: CASSEALGTGGLQFF; j_gene: TRBJ2-1; v_gene: TRBV2; d_gene: TRBD1; abundance: .
CDR3nt: TGTGCCAGCAGGACCGGGACTAACGAAAACATTCAGTACTTC; CDR3aa: CASRTGTNENIQYF; j_gene: TRBJ2-4; v_gene: TRBV7-2; d_gene: TRBD2; abundance: once
CDR3nt: TGTGCCAGCAGCTTGACTGGGACAGGCTATGATTCTTTCTTT; CDR3aa: CASSLTGTGYDSFF; j_gene: TRBJ1-1; v_gene: TRBV5-4; d_gene: TRBD1; abundance: .
CDR3nt: TGTGCCAGCAGCCTACGGTTTATAGCGGCCACCGGGGAGCTGTTTTTT; CDR3aa: CASSLRFIAATGELFF; j_gene: TRBJ2-2; v_gene: TRBV27; d_gene: .; abundance: .
CDR3nt: TGTGCCAGCAGTGACGGGACCAATACAGGGAGTGGGGCAGATACGCAGTATTTT; CDR3aa: CASSDGTNTGSGADTQYF; j_gene: TRBJ2-3; v_gene: TRBV2; d_gene: .; abundance: .